These T cell receptor beta chains were read from a single sample in a study of beta chain features in type 1 diabetes. Generated by immunoSEQ multiplex PCR, the TCRdb table keeps only in-frame clones and is missing some. The sample has around 260,000 clones; roughly 22% are singletons. The specimen sequenced was naive CD4+ T cells from blood. The receptors come from a woman between 40 and 50 years old with type 1 diabetes. Each CDR3 is given with its conserved first and last residue. A D gene is named only where the DNA matches it firmly. The listing skips clone size in some rows; elsewhere it reads once, few, many or a size class.

cdr3_nt	cdr3_aa	clone_size	v_call	j_call	d_call
TGTGCCTGGGGACCTGCGTCGGGGGAAAAACTGTTTTTT	CAWGPASGEKLFF	NA	TRBV30	TRBJ1-4	NA
TGCAGCGTTGAAGGTGTTTATAGCGGGGGGGCCCCAACGCCCTTCTACGAGCAGTACTTC	CSVEGVYSGGAPTPFYEQYF	NA	TRBV29-1	TRBJ2-7	TRBD2
TGCGCCAGCAGCCAACTAGGCTCATCACCCCTCCACTTT	CASSQLGSSPLHF	NA	TRBV4-1	TRBJ1-6	NA
TGTGCCAGCAGCCTAGGGACAGGACATCACACCTTC	CASSLGTGHHTF	few	TRBV9	TRBJ1-2	TRBD1
TGCGCCAGCAGCCAACACAGGGCTGAGACCCAGTACTTC	CASSQHRAETQYF	few	TRBV4-3	TRBJ2-5	NA
TGCGCCAGCAGCCAAGCTACCACTAGCGGTACGCAGTATTTT	CASSQATTSGTQYF	NA	TRBV4-3	TRBJ2-3	TRBD2
TGCAGTGCTATTTACGGGACTGAAGCTTTCTTT	CSAIYGTEAFF	NA	TRBV20-1	TRBJ1-1	NA
TGTGCCAGCAGCTTAGTCGATAAGATAGACAGTGAGCAGTTCTTC	CASSLVDKIDSEQFF	NA	TRBV7-2	TRBJ2-1	NA
TGTGCCAGCAGTGAATTAAGCGGGGGACCCGAGCAGTACTTC	CASSELSGGPEQYF	few	TRBV25-1	TRBJ2-7	TRBD2
TGTGCCAGCAGCCTAGTGTCAGGGGCCAACGTCCTGACTTTC	CASSLVSGANVLTF	few	TRBV5-4	TRBJ2-6	NA
TGTGCCTGGAGTGATAACCGCCTGGGGGGACTGTTTTTT	CAWSDNRLGGLFF	few	TRBV30	TRBJ1-4	NA
TGCGCCAGCAGCTTGGGGACGGGATACGCTGAAGCTTTCTTT	CASSLGTGYAEAFF	few	TRBV5-1	TRBJ1-1	NA
TGCGCCAGCAGCCAAGAATTGGCCGTGGGTAGCGGGAGACTCACAGATACGCAGTATTTT	CASSQELAVGSGRLTDTQYF	NA	TRBV4-3	TRBJ2-3	TRBD2
TGTGCCAGCAGTTCCTCTTACGGACTAGCGGGAGGGGCCTACGAGCAGTACTTC	CASSSSYGLAGGAYEQYF	NA	TRBV27	TRBJ2-7	TRBD2
TGTGCCGGTGGGCGCAACAATGAGCAGTTCTTC	CAGGRNNEQFF	few	TRBV5-6	TRBJ2-1	NA
TGTGCCAGCAGTGGTCGACAGGAAACCTACGAGCAGTACTTC	CASSGRQETYEQYF	NA	TRBV25-1	TRBJ2-7	NA
TGTGCCAGCAGCCCGGGTCCGAATCAGCCCCAGCATTTT	CASSPGPNQPQHF	NA	TRBV5-4	TRBJ1-5	NA
TGCGCCAGCACAGCATCACGGCCGGCGGACACTGAAGCTTTCTTT	CASTASRPADTEAFF	NA	TRBV5-1	TRBJ1-1	NA
TGTGCCAGCAGCCTCCCCTTCGGGGAACTGTTTTTT	CASSLPFGELFF	NA	TRBV7-9	TRBJ1-4	NA
TGCGCCAGCAGCTTGGACAGGGACGGCTACACCTTC	CASSLDRDGYTF	few	TRBV5-1	TRBJ1-2	NA
TGTGCCAGCAGTTCACATACAGGTCCCGTTTACGAGCAGTACTTC	CASSSHTGPVYEQYF	NA	TRBV9	TRBJ2-7	NA
TGTGCCAGCAGTGAGGGGACAGGGATCCAAGGGGCCCAGCATTTT	CASSEGTGIQGAQHF	few	TRBV25-1	TRBJ1-5	TRBD1
TGTGCCAGCACGGTAACTAGCCGAAGCACAGATACGCAGTATTTT	CASTVTSRSTDTQYF	NA	TRBV9	TRBJ2-3	NA
TGTGCCAGCAGCTCGCTCACAGGAGAAGCTTTCTTT	CASSSLTGEAFF	few	TRBV13	TRBJ1-1	NA
TGTGCCAGCAGCGCCCGACCTAGCGGGGGGGTTGAGACCCAGTACTTC	CASSARPSGGVETQYF	NA	TRBV9	TRBJ2-5	TRBD2
TGCGCCAGCAGGCAAGAAGTTCCAGGGAATGAGCAGTTCTTC	CASRQEVPGNEQFF	few	TRBV5-1	TRBJ2-1	NA
TGTGCCAGCAGCTCCGGGACTAGCGATTGGAATGAGCAGTTCTTC	CASSSGTSDWNEQFF	few	TRBV7-7	TRBJ2-1	TRBD2
TGTGCCAGCAGCACGCGCGGGGGGCCCTACAATGAGCAGTTCTTC	CASSTRGGPYNEQFF	few	TRBV6-5	TRBJ2-1	TRBD2
TGTGCCAGTAGTAGAATTGGGACAGGGGGAATCGAGCAGTACTTC	CASSRIGTGGIEQYF	NA	TRBV19	TRBJ2-7	TRBD1
TGCGCCAGCAGCTTTCAAGGGACAGGGGCGAGCGAGCAGTACTTC	CASSFQGTGASEQYF	few	TRBV5-1	TRBJ2-7	TRBD1
TGTGCCAGCAGCCCACCGGGACAAGGTGGGCAGCCCCAGCATTTT	CASSPPGQGGQPQHF	few	TRBV7-2	TRBJ1-5	NA
TGTGCCAGCAGTTTATCTCCGAACATTCAGTACTTC	CASSLSPNIQYF	NA	TRBV28	TRBJ2-4	NA
TGCAGCGCCGAGCCGGGACAGGGGAACATTCAGTACTTC	CSAEPGQGNIQYF	few	TRBV29-1	TRBJ2-4	TRBD1
TGTGCCAGCAGCTTACGCGGGGGCCTCCTCGAGCAGTACTTC	CASSLRGGLLEQYF	NA	TRBV5-6	TRBJ2-7	NA
TGTGCCAGCTCACCATCTCAGGTTAACTATGGCTACACCTTC	CASSPSQVNYGYTF	few	TRBV18	TRBJ1-2	NA
TGCGCCAGCAGCTTGGGGTCGGCAGCCCTAGCCGGGGAGCTGTTTTTT	CASSLGSAALAGELFF	NA	TRBV5-1	TRBJ2-2	NA
TGTGCCATCAGTCTCGGGACTAGCGGGAACAATGAGCAGTTCTTC	CAISLGTSGNNEQFF	NA	TRBV10-3	TRBJ2-1	TRBD2
TGTGCCAGCAGCTTAAACACAGGGGGCGTAGCAGATACGCAGTATTTT	CASSLNTGGVADTQYF	NA	TRBV7-9	TRBJ2-3	TRBD1
TGTGCCAGCTCACCAATCCCTCAGGGGGCGACCTACGAGCAGTACTTC	CASSPIPQGATYEQYF	NA	TRBV18	TRBJ2-7	TRBD1
TGTGCCAGCAGTGAATTCAAGGGGCCTAGCGAGCAGTACTTC	CASSEFKGPSEQYF	NA	TRBV25-1	TRBJ2-7	NA
TGTGCCAGCAGCAAATTCGGTGAAGCTTTCTTT	CASSKFGEAFF	NA	TRBV6-5	TRBJ1-1	NA